The 4 T cell receptor beta chains presented below share a single source sample, sequenced in a study of low-dose radiotherapy and immunotherapy resistance in tumors. Time point of the sample: after trial treatment. Documented treatment: LDRT plus nivolumab, ipilimumab, low-dose cyclophosphamide and aspirin (RACIN trial). Primers used for first-strand cDNA, a TRAV- and TRBV-specific set, covered both alpha and beta chains. The authors ran around 22 PCR cycles to amplify TCRs with a constant-region primer and V-primer adapter. Each CDR3 protein gets one entry after TCRdb re-called the reads with MiXCR. The table has under 70,000 distinct CDR3 sequences, 20% to 25% seen once; the top ten hold 6.5% to 7%. The material was PBMCs, obtained after low-dose radiotherapy plus immunotherapy. These receptors all stem from a male donor with prostate cancer.

This clonotype was found many times. The chain is built from TRBV6-2 or TRBV6-3 and TRBJ1-1; D possibly corresponds to TRBD1 (6 bases). CDR1 is MNHEY, CDR2 SVGEGT, per germline. The CDR3 is 14 residues long. Between the trimmed V and J ends, which lost 11 bases and 4 bases, there was a span of 20 bases. CDR3 residues: CAVASRGARTEAFF. CDR3 coding DNA: TGTGCCGTCGCCTCCCGGGGGGCGCGCACTGAAGCTTTCTTT.

Comments on this clonotype: A single base is all that separates this from a far larger clone, so a read error is likely. This chain uses TRBV5-4 with TRBJ2-1; either TRBD1 or TRBD2 may fit D (5 bases each). Trimming took off 3 bases at V and 10 bases at J, with 20 bases between the two ends. The CDR3 covers 15 residues. Per germline, CDR1 SGHNT and CDR2 YYREEE (reference sequence). This chain's CDR3 is CASSSMSGHSYEQFF. As DNA, the CDR3 is TGTGCCAGCAGCTCCATGAGCGGACACTCCTACGAGCAGTTCTTC.

Ten or more counts support this clonotype. V usage is TRBV5-6 and J usage is TRBJ2-1; 7 nucleotides align to TRBD1. The CDR3 has 13 residues. The V segment lost 5 bases and the J segment 6 bases; nucleotides outside the gene matches: 5. The germline CDR1 and CDR2 sequences are SGHDT and YYEEEE. Written as DNA, the CDR3 is TGTGCCAGCAGTAAGGGGGCAGGCAATGAGCAGTTCTTC. This translates into CASSKGAGNEQFF.

At least ten counts were recorded for this clonotype. The V and J genes are TRBV4-1 and TRBJ2-1; D unresolved. The CDR3 spans 16 residues. Trimming took off 0 bases at V and 7 bases at J, with 16 bases between the two ends. Germline CDR1 is MGHRA and CDR2 is YSYEKL. CDR3 loop: CASSQDRQYELNEQFF. In DNA form, the CDR3 reads TGCGCCAGCAGCCAAGATCGGCAGTATGAATTGAATGAGCAGTTCTTC.